One and the same sample provided the 5 T cell receptor beta chains below, sequenced in a study of blood T cell repertoires in COVID-19. Assay: immunoSEQ multiplex PCR; the TCRdb copy retains only in-frame clones and omits some. This table has around 120,000 clones, 65% to 75% appearing once. The sample taken for sequencing was peripheral blood. These receptors were taken from an older man with acute or convalescent COVID-19.

The J gene is TRBJ1-1, the V gene TRBV9, with a possible D match to TRBD1 (5 bases). This CDR3 is 15 amino acids long. The V end lost 0 bases, the J end lost 4 bases, and 13 bases lay between the germline ends. Germline V CDR1 and CDR2: SGDLS, YYNGEE. The CDR3 spells CASSVAPGGGTEAFF. The CDR3 DNA sequence: TGTGCCAGCAGCGTAGCCCCCGGGGGAGGCACTGAAGCTTTCTTT.

The rearrangement uses TRBV27 and TRBJ2-7; no clear D. The CDR3 totals 12 residues. Trimming took 4 bases from V and 4 from J, leaving 8 bases between them. Germline V gene data show CDR1 as MNHEY and CDR2 as SMNVEV (reference sequence). The DNA for the CDR3 is TGTGCCAGCAGTTCGGGTCCTTACGAGCAGTACTTC. Translation gives CASSSGPYEQYF.

This clone has only a few counts. The J gene is TRBJ1-6, the V gene TRBV4-3; 8 nucleotides agree with TRBD1. The CDR3 covers 17 residues. Germline V CDR1 and CDR2: LGHNA, YSLEER. V shed 0 bases, J shed 8 bases, and the junction held 9 bases outside the gene matches. The CDR3, as DNA: TGCGCCAGCAGCCAAGACCCAGCAGGGGGCACTGATTCACCCCTCCACTTT. Translation: CASSQDPAGGTDSPLHF.

V usage is TRBV5-1 and J usage is TRBJ1-4, with no clear D. The V and J ends lost 2 bases and 2 bases respectively, with 4 bases between them. Per the germline V gene, CDR1 is SGHRS and CDR2 is YFSETQ. The length of the CDR3 is 13 residues. Written as DNA, the CDR3 is TGCGCCAGCAGCTTTGCGACTAATGAAAAACTGTTTTTT. It is translated as CASSFATNEKLFF.

The chain combines TRBV7-2 with TRBJ2-2; D is possibly TRBD2 (6 bases). The CDR3 sequence is 14 residues long. Germline V gene data show CDR1 as SGHTA and CDR2 as FQGNSA. Trimming removed 5 bases at V and 8 bases at J, with 15 bases between. The CDR3 reads CASSLRLGRGELFF. The CDR3 nucleotides read TGTGCCAGCAGCCTGAGACTGGGGAGGGGGGAGCTGTTTTTT.